The 21 T cell receptor beta chains reported below all come from one sample, sequenced in a study of beta chain features in type 1 diabetes (dated by TCRdb to 2016 to 2019). Preparation of the library involved the immunoSEQ multiplex PCR assay. The entire isolated RNA was reverse transcribed using the High Capacity cDNA Reverse Transcription Kit, and thus expressed TCRB transcripts were sequenced. Entries here come from immuneACCESS through TCRdb and include only in-frame sequences with V and J called. Some clones fail to appear in such tables; in the studies checked, an unresolved V gene covers under half of the shortfall, and the cause of the remainder is unknown. The sample data list about 320,000 clones, and about 14% of these were observed just once. Of the sample, under 8.5% is held by the ten largest clones. Sample: central memory CD4+ T cells from blood. The source is a man between 25 and 39 years old in good health.

This clone was counted between two and nine times. This chain uses TRBV5-1 with TRBJ2-7, with 11 bases aligning to TRBD2. CDR3 length: 14 amino acids. V lost 4 bases and J lost 2; bases outside the gene matches: 2. From germline, CDR1 is SGHRS and CDR2 YFSETQ. The CDR3 DNA sequence: TGCGCCAGCAGCGAGACTAGCGGGGCCTACGAGCAGTACTTC. This translates into CASSETSGAYEQYF.

This clone occurred a few times. The rearrangement links TRBV6-6 to TRBJ1-4, with D unclear. V lost 8 bases and J 5 bases, leaving 6 bases between the germline ends. The germline gives CDR1 MNHNY, CDR2 SVGAGI (reference sequence). This CDR3 is 11 amino acids long. The CDR3 nucleotides are TGTGCCAGCGAGAACAATGAAAAACTGTTTTTT. It translates to CASENNEKLFF.

The chain links TRBV11-3 to TRBJ2-5; possibly TRBD2 for D (6 bases). There are 14 residues in the CDR3. V lost 2 bases and J lost 2, with 9 bases in between. Per the germline V gene, CDR1 is SGHNT and CDR2 is YENEEA. CDR3 sequence: CASSLLGGQETQYF. The CDR3 DNA reads as TGTGCCAGCAGCTTACTGGGGGGACAAGAGACCCAGTACTTC.

Concerning this clone: A far larger clone is only one base removed, so a read error is likely. This rearrangement joins TRBV7-7 to TRBJ1-6; 10 bases align to TRBD1. This CDR3 contains 16 residues. Germline values: CDR1 SSHAT, CDR2 FNYEAQ (reference sequence). The CDR3 DNA follows: TGTGCCAGCAGCTTGGACAGACAGGGGGCGGCCTCACCCCCCCACTTT. Residues: CASSLDRQGAASPPHF.

The gene calls are TRBV5-5 and TRBJ1-1, with D perhaps matching TRBD1 (5 bases). Germline values: CDR1 SGHKS, CDR2 YYEKEE (reference sequence). Trimming cost V 1 base and J 6 bases, with 10 bases left between them. The CDR3 contains 13 residues. This CDR3 is CASSLWWDPEAFF. CDR3 bases: TGTGCCAGCAGCTTGTGGTGGGACCCTGAAGCTTTCTTT.

This clone occurred many times. The rearrangement links TRBV18 to TRBJ2-6, with 9 bases identical to TRBD1. The CDR3 covers 18 residues. Losses at the gene ends were 4 bases for V and 0 bases for J; bases not matched to a gene: 7. Germline V gives CDR1 KGHSH, CDR2 LQKENI. As DNA, the CDR3 is TGTGCCAGCTCACTACCCCGGGACAGGGCCTCTGGGGCCAACGTCCTGACTTTC. Translated, it gives CASSLPRDRASGANVLTF.

At least ten counts were recorded for this clone. V is TRBV19 and J is TRBJ2-7, with D possibly being TRBD2 (5 bases). V gave up 2 bases and J gave up 7 bases, with 12 bases separating them. CDR1 and CDR2 (germline): LNHDA, SQIVND (reference sequence). This CDR3 comprises 13 residues. CDR3: CASSINIWEEQYV. CDR3 nucleotides: TGTGCCAGTAGTATAAACATCTGGGAGGAGCAGTACGTC.

The chain joins TRBV19 to TRBJ2-3, with a possible D match to TRBD2 (6 bases). Trimming shortened V by 3 bases and J by 3 bases, and 13 bases separated the two germline ends. Per the germline V gene, CDR1 is LNHDA and CDR2 is SQIVND (reference sequence). CDR3 length: 15 residues. Here the CDR3 DNA reads TGTGCCAGTAGTATTGGGCTAGCGTTAACAGATACGCAGTATTTT. It is translated as CASSIGLALTDTQYF.

The rearrangement links TRBV30 to TRBJ2-6; 8 bases align to TRBD1. Per germline, CDR1 GTSNPN and CDR2 SVGIG (reference sequence). This CDR3 is 17 amino acids long. Trimming took 2 bases from V and 1 from J; bases not matched to a gene: 7. The CDR3 spells CAWSRRTGISGANVLTF. Here the CDR3 DNA reads TGTGCCTGGAGTAGGAGGACAGGGATTTCTGGGGCCAACGTCCTGACTTTC.

The chain joins TRBV5-1 to TRBJ2-2, with unresolved D. The ends were cut back, 0 bases at V and 11 bases at J, with 8 bases in the middle. The V gene's germline CDR1 is SGHRS and CDR2 YFSETQ. The CDR3 is 12 amino acids. The CDR3 reads CASSLDWEELFF. The CDR3 coding sequence is TGCGCCAGCAGCTTGGATTGGGAAGAGCTGTTTTTT.

This clone was observed a few times. The CDR3 region is CASSEGTTNYGYTF. DNA of the CDR3: TGTGCCAGCAGTGAAGGGACAACTAACTATGGCTACACCTTC. The chain carries TRBV2 and TRBJ1-2, with TRBD1 as a possible D gene (5 bases). Trimming cost V 1 base and J 0 bases, with 6 bases left between them. The CDR3 extends over 14 amino acids. Germline CDR1 SNHLY, CDR2 FYNNEI.

The CDR3, as DNA: TGTGCCAGCAGTTACTGGAGGGCCGATGGCTACACCTTC. As protein: CASSYWRADGYTF. This chain uses TRBV6-6 with TRBJ1-2; no reliable D call. V lost 1 base to trimming and J lost 6 bases, with 9 bases between them. Germline values: CDR1 MNHNY, CDR2 SVGAGI (reference sequence). The CDR3 runs to 13 residues.

To note about this clone: Germline and junction disagree at one end, which may indicate a read error. The chain couples TRBV5-4 to TRBJ1-5, with a possible D match to TRBD1 (6 bases). CDR1 and CDR2 from the germline V gene are SGHNT and YYREEE (reference sequence). This CDR3 region has 15 residues. The chain's CDR3 is CASSLDGGNNQPQHF. Here the CDR3 DNA reads TGCGCCAGCAGCTTGGACGGGGGCAACAATCAGCCCCAGCATTTT.

The chain joins TRBV11-2 to TRBJ1-2; a possible D gene is TRBD1 (6 bases). The CDR3 is made up of 15 amino acids. The germline V and J ends were trimmed by 5 bases and 4 bases, with 17 bases remaining between them. Germline CDR1 reads SGHAT; CDR2 reads FQNNGV. CDR3 DNA sequence: TGTGCCAGCAGCCAAGGGCGGGCAGGGGCCTATGGCTACACCTTC. It specifies CASSQGRAGAYGYTF. The full variable domain, completed using reference TRBV11-2 and TRBJ1-2, is EAGVAQSPRYKIIEKRQSVAFWCNPISGHATLYWYQQILGQGPKLLIQFQNNGVVDDSQLPKDRFSAERLKGVDSTLKIQPAKLEDSAVYLCASSQGRAGAYGYTFGSGTRLTVV.

This clone was detected only a few times. The rearrangement joins TRBV5-1 to TRBJ2-5; 8 bases line up with TRBD2. Germline lookup yields CDR1 SGHRS and CDR2 YFSETQ. V lost 6 bases to trimming and J lost 5 bases; unmatched junction nucleotides: 9. The CDR3 consists of 14 residues. The CDR3 protein is CASIPGGPKETQYF. The DNA for the CDR3 is TGCGCCAGCATACCGGGGGGGCCAAAGGAGACCCAGTACTTC.

This clone was counted only a few times. The rearrangement links TRBV18 to TRBJ1-1, with D unresolved. The CDR3 spans 14 residues. Germline CDR1 is KGHSH and CDR2 is LQKENI. V lost 8 bases, J lost 0 bases, and 13 bases lay in between. In DNA form, the CDR3 reads TGTGCCAGCCAGAACCGTCACCTGAACACTGAAGCTTTCTTT. The encoded protein is CASQNRHLNTEAFF.

The sample holds a few counts of this clone. CDR3: CAWSGTEYYGYTF. CDR3 bases: TGTGCCTGGAGCGGGACAGAGTATTATGGCTACACCTTC. This rearrangement joins TRBV30 to TRBJ1-2, with 7 bases lining up with TRBD1. V was clipped by 3 bases and J by 5 bases; unmatched bases: 6. Germline V gene lookup returns CDR1 GTSNPN and CDR2 SVGIG (reference sequence). CDR3 length: 13 residues.

This clone was seen more than once but under ten times. This CDR3 is CASRVRQGAAGTDTQYF. As DNA, the CDR3 is TGTGCCAGCAGGGTAAGACAGGGGGCGGCGGGCACAGATACGCAGTATTTT. V usage is TRBV13 and J usage is TRBJ2-3, with TRBD1 matching over 10 bases. Germline CDR1 PRHDT, CDR2 FYEKMQ (reference sequence). The CDR3 spans 17 residues. The V and J ends lost 6 bases and 1 base, in that order; junction bases with no gene match: 10.

At least ten counts were recorded for this clone. The genes are TRBV2 and TRBJ1-4, with no clear D. CDR1 and CDR2 from the germline V gene are SNHLY and FYNNEI. This CDR3 is 11 amino acids long. Trimming removed 5 bases from V and 8 bases from J, with 6 bases in between. DNA for the CDR3: TGTGCCAGCAGTTCCGCCGAAAAACTGTTTTTT. Its translation: CASSSAEKLFF.

This clone has a handful of counts. V is TRBV11-2 and J is TRBJ1-1; perhaps TRBD1 as D (6 bases). V dropped 4 bases and J dropped 10 bases, with 19 bases sitting between them. The CDR3 consists of 14 residues. The germline V gene encodes CDR1 SGHAT and CDR2 FQNNGV. In nucleotides, the CDR3 is TGTGCCAGCAGCTGGATCAAACAGGGTTCGGGAGCTTTCTTT. Translated: CASSWIKQGSGAFF.

This clone turned up a few times. This chain uses TRBV30 with TRBJ1-2; maybe TRBD1 (5 bases). The germline gives CDR1 GTSNPN, CDR2 SVGIG (reference sequence). The CDR3 runs to 14 residues. V lost 2 bases and J 7 bases, leaving 17 bases between the germline ends. The CDR3 is CAWSWGGVGTGYTF. The CDR3, as DNA: TGTGCCTGGAGTTGGGGAGGGGTGGGGACTGGCTACACCTTC.